The 5 T cell receptor beta chains listed next were all sequenced from one sample in a study of early T cells in non-severe SARS-CoV-2 infection. MiXCR was run by TCRdb on the 5' RACE reads, yielding one entry per CDR3 protein. The data show over 30,000 distinct CDR3 sequences, around 4% seen once. Sequencing was performed on whole blood. All receptors derive from an adult who was a healthcare worker with PCR-confirmed SARS-CoV-2 infection or an uninfected control (not recorded which).

This clonotype was counted at least ten times. V gene TRBV6-5 combines with J gene TRBJ2-2, with TRBD1 matching 9 bases. The CDR3 sequence is 15 residues long. V gave up 4 bases and J gave up 5 bases; unmatched junction bases: 5. Germline V lookup: CDR1 MNHEY, CDR2 SVGAGI. The CDR3 spells CASSFGQGKTGELFF. The CDR3 nucleotides read TGTGCCAGCAGTTTTGGACAGGGGAAAACCGGGGAGCTGTTTTTT.

The table lists this clonotype with many counts. CDR3 DNA sequence: TGTGCCAGCAGCTTAAAAGCGGGAGGGCCGAATGAGCAGTTCTTC. It encodes CASSLKAGGPNEQFF. This chain uses TRBV7-2 with TRBJ2-1; TRBD2 agrees at 10 bases. The CDR3 consists of 15 residues. With V trimmed by 2 bases and J by 7 bases, 5 bases remained unmatched. Germline CDR1 reads SGHTA; CDR2 reads FQGNSA.

This clonotype was observed many times. The chain couples TRBV27 to TRBJ2-5; D is possibly TRBD1 or TRBD2 (5 bases each). Per the germline V gene, CDR1 is MNHEY and CDR2 is SMNVEV (reference sequence). The CDR3 totals 14 residues. Trimming shortened V by 4 bases and J by 2 bases, and 11 bases separated the two germline ends. The CDR3 bases are TGTGCCAGCAGTTCCCGGGACGGGCAAGAGACCCAGTACTTC. Residues: CASSSRDGQETQYF.

This clonotype was detected a few times. J is TRBJ1-2 and V is TRBV7-3, with TRBD1 as a possible D gene (6 bases). The CDR3 covers 14 residues. Germline lookup yields CDR1 SGHTA and CDR2 FQGTGA. The V end lost 5 bases, the J end lost 5 bases, and 15 bases lay between the germline ends. The CDR3 region has the DNA TGTGCCAGCAGCCCCTCAAGGACAGATTATGGCTACACCTTC. Amino acids: CASSPSRTDYGYTF.

This clonotype was seen repeatedly, ten times or more. V usage is TRBV28 and J usage is TRBJ2-5; D gene unclear. The CDR3 covers 12 residues. Germline V lookup: CDR1 MDHEN, CDR2 SYDVKM. V was pared by 7 bases and J by 2 bases, with 8 bases between. CDR3 sequence reads: CASMGLQETQYF. The CDR3, as DNA: TGTGCCAGCATGGGCTTACAAGAGACCCAGTACTTC.